This record looks at one T cell receptor beta chain sequence and its context. Every single patient, without exception, relapsed after autologous stem cell transplantation, and brentuximab vedotin exposure varied. This entry belongs to a study of PD-1 blockade in classical Hodgkin lymphoma. Germline lookup yields CDR1 GTSNPN and CDR2 SVGIG (reference sequence). The V and J ends lost 6 bases and 0 bases respectively, with 11 bases between them. This CDR3 has 14 residues. TCRdb's copy holds only in-frame clones and misses some; the assay was immunoSEQ multiplex PCR. The sample consists of more than 50,000 clones, 71% of them appearing once.

The chain is built from TRBV30 and TRBJ2-2; D remains ambiguous. The receptor's source is a human donor with classical Hodgkin lymphoma. The sequences come from peripheral blood mononuclear cells (PBMCs), collected before the second cycle of nivolumab. The CDR3 DNA sequence: TGTGCCTGCCCCCCAGAAGCGAACACCGGGGAGCTGTTTTTT. It is translated as CACPPEANTGELFF.